This T cell receptor beta chain originates from a study of Graves' ophthalmopathy and Graves' hyperthyroidism (dated by TCRdb to 2016 to 2019). General notes on the study: Peripheral blood was collected before any treatment was given, at the time of initial diagnosis. In total, 135 blood samples were TCR-sequenced: some 43 ophthalmopathy, roughly 80 hyperthyroidism and around 17 hyperthyroidism-to-ophthalmopathy patients. To tell Graves' ophthalmopathy apart from Graves' hyperthyroidism, and to predict which patients would progress to ophthalmopathy, the study relied on TCR beta repertoire signatures. For training and testing, the roughly 97 patients in the discovery cohort were randomly divided in a 7:3 ratio. In a handful of hyperthyroidism patients, the T-cell repertoires found in thyroid tissue were compared with those found in blood. To explore V-J signatures that separate ophthalmopathy from hyperthyroidism, a discovery set of about 100 patients was enrolled, consisting of 40 to 45 with ophthalmopathy and around 60 with stable hyperthyroidism. An independent validation cohort comprised some 19 hyperthyroidism patients and over 15 patients who later progressed from hyperthyroidism to ophthalmopathy. After sampling, hyperthyroidism patients received methimazole starting at 30 mg daily, and ophthalmopathy patients received high-dose intravenous methylprednisolone.

For repertoire sequencing, the TCR beta CDR3 regions were amplified from RNA transcripts. The first round was an RT-PCR using HTBI primers with the Qiagen OneStep RT-PCR kit, and this first round was followed by a second-round multiplex PCR, then size selection and purification. The libraries underwent paired-end sequencing with 100 bp reads on an Illumina HiSeq2000. Under the source paper's analysis protocol: Reads were processed with SOAPnuke, discarding reads with adapters, uncalled bases, mean Phred below 15, or no exact constant-primer or identifier match. COPE v1.2.5 was used to merge the high-quality paired reads. Each unique nucleotide sequence was treated as a clonotype, and MiTCR v1.1 was used to align the clonotypes to the IMGT TRB V, D and J references. Analysis was restricted to V-J combinations with a frequency above 0.0001, which covered about 99% of repertoires. A TCR clonal expansion and chaos score per V-J combination was defined as the ratio of F50 clonal expansion to chaos observed in the TCRdist matrix. Features were reduced by Welch's t-statistics and random forest to roughly 14 V-J combinations, which fed a naive Bayes classifier. Thyroid-blood repertoire similarity was quantified with the Morisita-Horn index. The raw public data were reprocessed by TCRdb itself: fastp quality trimming at Q25, MiXCR clonotype calling, in-frame beta chains only. Rows with one shared CDR3 protein collapse into an entry with the most common genes and DNA. The V and J calls, along with clone size, are taken from TCRdb and not from the paper's own processing. This sample comprises roughly 410,000 distinct CDR3 sequences, less than 20% of them detected only once. The ten largest clones take up 5.5% to 7% of the sample.

From the cysteine up to the phenylalanine, the CDR3 has a length of 12 residues. The read is trimmed to its CDR3 DNA, 36 bases read in frame from base 1. CDR1 and CDR2 were assigned from the germline V gene as MNHEY and SVGEGT. Ends trimmed: V by 7 bases, J by 6 bases; bases unmatched to a gene: 6. What the work shows at the level of the full study, not this receptor alone: Ophthalmopathy was separated from stable hyperthyroidism by the 13-signature model with about 88% sensitivity and approximately 84% specificity in cross-validation and with 80%/75% in the test set. Sample size was not predetermined statistically, and investigators were not blinded to group allocation. In validation, the model predicted ophthalmopathy progression with about 70% sensitivity and 72% to 80% specificity; eleven to twelve predicted patients were CT-confirmed with GO in a median of approximately 6.5 months. Most expanded thyroid clonotypes with frequency above 0.001 were also detected in blood, suggesting blood repertoires may reflect the thyroid immune response.

This clonotype was observed many times. The clone's antigen remains unknown. No base quality information exists; no much larger clone differs at one position. Hyperthyroidism was defined as stable when no progression to ophthalmopathy occurred within 18 months of follow-up. The hyperthyroidism patients were 18 to 65 years old and newly diagnosed, with a disease duration of less than 2 months. Anyone with other autoimmune diseases, uncontrolled infections, pregnancy or lactation was excluded from the study. Diagnosis was based on clinical symptoms, serum thyroxine, TRAb, thyroid ultrasound and orbital computed tomography. Ficoll-Paque density gradient centrifugation was used to isolate PBMCs from 8 to 10 ml of fresh peripheral blood. Total RNA was extracted using Trizol reagent, and RNA quality was checked on an Agilent 2100 Bioanalyzer.

This TCR was recovered from a woman younger than 35 with stable Graves' hyperthyroidism. Donor details come from another sample of the same person, matched by shared clones. The rearranged segments are TRBV6-2 or TRBV6-3 and TRBJ2-7; 7 bases in between match TRBD2. Sequences were obtained from peripheral blood. The DNA reads as follows: TGTGCCAGCACCGGGACTACCGGCGAGCAGTACTTC. It specifies CASTGTTGEQYF.